A few counts support the clone carrying this T cell receptor (beta chain). The target antigen is unknown. The record originates from a study of identical twins. Regarding the study as a whole: Zero-insertion analyses might be partly confounded by invariant T cells like MAIT and iNKT.

The CDR3 extends over 14 amino acids. CDR1 SEHNR and CDR2 FQNEAQ come from the germline V gene (reference sequence). V lost 5 bases to trimming and J lost 8 bases; unmatched junction nucleotides: 2. From the 5' RACE reads, TCRdb called clonotypes with MiXCR, one entry per CDR3 protein. The data hold around 1.7 million distinct CDR3 sequences, with around a third observed a single time. Sequencing used cord blood. The TCR was taken from a newborn girl in good health. This rearrangement joins TRBV7-9 to TRBJ2-3; 15 nucleotides agree with TRBD2. CDR3 in DNA: TGTGCCAGCAGCCCGGGACTAGCGGGAGGTACGCAGTATTTT. As protein: CASSPGLAGGTQYF.